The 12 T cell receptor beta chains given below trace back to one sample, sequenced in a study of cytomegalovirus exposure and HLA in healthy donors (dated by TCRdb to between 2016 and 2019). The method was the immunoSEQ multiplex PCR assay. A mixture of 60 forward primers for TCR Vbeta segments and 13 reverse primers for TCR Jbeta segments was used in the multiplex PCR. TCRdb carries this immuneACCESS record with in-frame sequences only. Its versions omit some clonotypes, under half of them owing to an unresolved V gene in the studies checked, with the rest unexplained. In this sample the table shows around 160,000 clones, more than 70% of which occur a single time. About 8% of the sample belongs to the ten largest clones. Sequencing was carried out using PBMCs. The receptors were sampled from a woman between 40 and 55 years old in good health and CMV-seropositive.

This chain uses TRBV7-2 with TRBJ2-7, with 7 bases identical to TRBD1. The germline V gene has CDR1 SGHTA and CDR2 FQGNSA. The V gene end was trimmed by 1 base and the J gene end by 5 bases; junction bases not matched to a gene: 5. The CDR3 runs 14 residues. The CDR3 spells CASSLGDRVNEQYF. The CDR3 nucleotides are TGTGCCAGCAGCTTAGGCGACAGGGTGAACGAGCAGTACTTC.

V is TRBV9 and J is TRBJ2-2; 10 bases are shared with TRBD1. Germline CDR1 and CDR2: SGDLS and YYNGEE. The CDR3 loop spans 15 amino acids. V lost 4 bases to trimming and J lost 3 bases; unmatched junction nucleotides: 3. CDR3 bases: TGTGCCAGCAGCTCGACAGGGGGCTACACCGGGGAGCTGTTTTTT. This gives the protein CASSSTGGYTGELFF.

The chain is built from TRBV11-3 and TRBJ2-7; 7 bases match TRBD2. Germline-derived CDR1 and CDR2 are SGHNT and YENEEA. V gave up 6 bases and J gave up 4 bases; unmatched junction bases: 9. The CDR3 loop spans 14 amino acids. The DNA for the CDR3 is TGTGCCAGCAGTCCGTCTGCGGGAGATTACGAGCAGTACTTC. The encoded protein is CASSPSAGDYEQYF. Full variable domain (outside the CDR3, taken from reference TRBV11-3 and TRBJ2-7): EAGVVQSPRYKIIEKKQPVAFWCNPISGHNTLYWYLQNLGQGPELLIRYENEEAVDDSQLPKDRFSAERLKGVDSTLKIQPAELGDSAVYLCASSPSAGDYEQYFGPGTRLTVT.

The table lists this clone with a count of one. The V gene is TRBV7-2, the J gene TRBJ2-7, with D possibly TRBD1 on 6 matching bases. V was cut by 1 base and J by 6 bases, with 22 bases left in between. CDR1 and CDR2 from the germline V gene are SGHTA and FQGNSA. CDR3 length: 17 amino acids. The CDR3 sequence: CASSLGIWGGPGVEQYF. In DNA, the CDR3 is TGTGCCAGCAGCTTAGGTATTTGGGGCGGCCCAGGGGTCGAGCAGTACTTC.

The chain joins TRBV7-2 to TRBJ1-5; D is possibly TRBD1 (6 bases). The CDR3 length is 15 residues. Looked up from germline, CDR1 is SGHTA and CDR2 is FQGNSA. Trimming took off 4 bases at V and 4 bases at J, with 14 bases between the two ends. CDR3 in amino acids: CASSYRGGANQPQHF. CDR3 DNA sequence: TGTGCCAGCAGCTACCGGGGGGGCGCGAATCAGCCCCAGCATTTT.

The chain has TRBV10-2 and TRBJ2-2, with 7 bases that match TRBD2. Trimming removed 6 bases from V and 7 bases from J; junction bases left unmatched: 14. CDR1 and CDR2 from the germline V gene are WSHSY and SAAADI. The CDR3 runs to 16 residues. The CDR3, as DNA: TGCGCCAGCAGACTCACCGGGGGGACCCCGGGCGGGGAGCTGTTTTTT. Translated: CASRLTGGTPGGELFF.

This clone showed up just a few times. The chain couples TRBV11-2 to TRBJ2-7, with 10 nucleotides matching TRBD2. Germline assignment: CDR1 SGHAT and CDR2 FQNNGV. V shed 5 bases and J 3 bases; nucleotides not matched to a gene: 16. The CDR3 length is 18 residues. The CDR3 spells CASSPDDILGLARYEQYF. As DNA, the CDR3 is TGTGCCAGCAGCCCCGACGACATTTTGGGACTAGCGCGCTACGAGCAGTACTTC.

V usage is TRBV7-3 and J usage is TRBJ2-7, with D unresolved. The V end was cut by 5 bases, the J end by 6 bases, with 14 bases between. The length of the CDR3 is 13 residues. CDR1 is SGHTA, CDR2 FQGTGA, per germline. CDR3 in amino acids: CASSVTLGFEQYF. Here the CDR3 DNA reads TGTGCCAGCAGCGTCACTCTCGGGTTCGAGCAGTACTTC.

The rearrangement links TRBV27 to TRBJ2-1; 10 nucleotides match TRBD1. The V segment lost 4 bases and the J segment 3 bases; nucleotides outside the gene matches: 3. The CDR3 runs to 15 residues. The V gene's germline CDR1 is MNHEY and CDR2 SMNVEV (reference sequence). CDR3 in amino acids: CASSSRTGGYNEQFF. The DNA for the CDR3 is TGTGCCAGCAGTTCGCGGACAGGGGGCTACAATGAGCAGTTCTTC.

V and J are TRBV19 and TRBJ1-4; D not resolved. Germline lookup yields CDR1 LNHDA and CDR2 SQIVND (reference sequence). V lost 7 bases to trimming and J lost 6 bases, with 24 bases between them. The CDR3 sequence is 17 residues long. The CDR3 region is CASTAEGYSSQDEKLFF. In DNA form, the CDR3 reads TGTGCCAGTACCGCGGAGGGTTATAGTTCCCAGGATGAAAAACTGTTTTTT.

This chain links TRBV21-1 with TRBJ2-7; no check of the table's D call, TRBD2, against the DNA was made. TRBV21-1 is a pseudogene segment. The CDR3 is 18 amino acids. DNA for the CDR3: TGTGCCAGCAGCAAAGGGGCCGCGCGGGCTAGATTTGCGTACGAGCAGTACTTC. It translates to CASSKGAARARFAYEQYF.

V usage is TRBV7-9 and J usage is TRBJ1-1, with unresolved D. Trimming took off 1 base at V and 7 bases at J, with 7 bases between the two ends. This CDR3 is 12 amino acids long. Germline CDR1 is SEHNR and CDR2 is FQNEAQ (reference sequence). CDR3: CASSLGLDEAFF. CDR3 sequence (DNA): TGTGCCAGCAGCTTAGGATTAGATGAAGCTTTCTTT.